These 29 T cell receptor beta chains originate from one sample sequenced in a study of T cells in Graves' hyperthyroidism and ophthalmopathy (dated by TCRdb to about 2019). Preparation of the library involved multiplex PCR. The reads were generated on an Illumina HiSeq 2000. The TCR beta CDR3 regions were amplified from the RNA transcripts. For the first round of RT-PCR on the TCR CDR3, the HTBI primer set was used together with the Qiagen OneStep RT-PCR kit. Using fastp at Q25 and MiXCR, TCRdb reprocessed the public reads and kept productive beta chains. Here each entry gathers all rows of one CDR3 protein and keeps the most common genes and DNA. The sample table contains about 610,000 distinct CDR3 sequences; only one count was recorded for roughly 14% of them. The top ten constitute around 4.5% of the sample. Sequenced material: blood. These receptors were taken from a woman in her 40s with Graves' ophthalmopathy.

This clonotype was counted at least ten times. The chain links TRBV6-2 or TRBV6-3 to TRBJ2-7; TRBD2 aligns across 8 bases. This CDR3 has 19 residues. CDR1 is MNHEY and CDR2 is SVGEGT in the germline V gene. The junction had 21 bases not matched to a gene; V was cut back by 2 bases and J by 6 bases. Here the CDR3 DNA reads TGTGCCAGCAGTTACCTCCCGGTAGCGGGACTAACCGAATCTGGCGAGCAGTACTTC. It specifies CASSYLPVAGLTESGEQYF.

A remark on this clonotype: A much more abundant neighbour one base away suggests this may be a read error. The V call is TRBV12-3 or TRBV12-4, the J call TRBJ1-2, with D uncertain. CDR3 length equals 12 residues. The V gene lost 5 bases and the J gene lost 1 base, with 5 bases spanning the gap. CDR3 loop: CASSGINYGYTF. The CDR3 DNA sequence: TGTGCCAGCAGTGGGATTAACTATGGCTACACCTTC.

V usage is TRBV20-1 and J usage is TRBJ1-6; weak D call: TRBD1 (5 bases). Germline loops: CDR1 DFQATT, CDR2 SNEGSKA (reference sequence). V was cut by 2 bases and J by 5 bases, with 7 bases left in between. CDR3 length equals 13 residues. CDR3 nucleotide sequence: TGCAGTGCTAGATCACAGGATAATTCACCCCTCCACTTT. Its protein product is CSARSQDNSPLHF.

As to this clonotype: The junction departs from the called germline gene at one end, perhaps through a read error. The chain carries TRBV20-1 and TRBJ2-7, with 8 nucleotides matching TRBD2. CDR1 and CDR2 (germline): DFQATT, SNEGSKA (reference sequence). The CDR3 spans 14 residues. The CDR3 loop reads CSAGDSGNIYEQYF. In DNA form, the CDR3 reads TGCAGTGCTGGAGATAGCGGGAATATCTACGAGCAGTACTTC.

This chain joins TRBV13 and TRBJ2-7; TRBD2 matches 12 bases. Germline values: CDR1 PRHDT, CDR2 FYEKMQ (reference sequence). V dropped 8 bases and J dropped 3; count of bases not matched to a gene: 23. CDR3 length: 20 amino acids. This CDR3 reads CASALAPPTSGRTKFYEQYF. The CDR3 DNA sequence: TGTGCCAGCGCATTGGCCCCCCCTACTAGCGGGAGGACCAAATTCTACGAGCAGTACTTC.

Concerning this clonotype: A single base separates this from a much larger clone, so it may be a read error. The gene calls are TRBV9 and TRBJ2-7; TRBD2 is a possible D gene (7 bases). Germline CDR1 and CDR2: SGDLS and YYNGEE. This CDR3 has 15 amino acids. DNA of the CDR3: TGTGCCAGCAGCGTAGAGGGGGGGACGGTTTACGAGCGGTACTTC. Its translation: CASSVEGGTVYERYF.

Ten or more counts support this clonotype. V and J are TRBV6-5 and TRBJ2-7, with 7 bases matching TRBD1. J gave up 3 bases and V 6 bases, and 8 bases lay outside the gene matches. The CDR3 sequence is 14 residues long. Germline V CDR1 and CDR2: MNHEY, SVGAGI. CDR3: CASSRDRASYEQYF. In DNA, the CDR3 is TGTGCCAGCAGCCGAGACAGGGCTAGCTACGAGCAGTACTTC.

The chain joins TRBV9 to TRBJ2-2; 10 bases align to TRBD2. The CDR3 has 16 amino acids. V gave up 4 bases and J gave up 4 bases; unmatched junction bases: 7. The germline CDR1 and CDR2 sequences are SGDLS and YYNGEE. The CDR3 loop is CASSSGTSASTGELFF. The CDR3 DNA is TGTGCCAGCAGCTCCGGGACTAGCGCGTCCACCGGGGAGCTGTTTTTT.

The J gene is TRBJ2-7, the V gene TRBV10-3; D is unresolved. V was pared by 0 bases and J by 6 bases, with 18 bases between. The CDR3 spans 16 residues. Germline CDR1 and CDR2: ENHRY and SYGVKD. DNA for the CDR3: TGTGCCATCAGTGAGTCCGGTGGTGTAGGGCCTTCCGAGCAGTACTTC. It is translated as CAISESGGVGPSEQYF.

This clonotype appeared many times. The chain links TRBV6-5 to TRBJ1-1; D gene unclear. This CDR3 has 15 amino acids. Germline CDR1 reads MNHEY; CDR2 reads SVGAGI. V lost 0 bases and J lost 0, with 8 bases in between. The chain's CDR3 is CASSYSRVLNTEAFF. CDR3 sequence (DNA): TGTGCCAGCAGTTACTCGAGAGTCCTGAACACTGAAGCTTTCTTT.

This clonotype was recorded many times. The chain carries TRBV6-2 or TRBV6-3 and TRBJ2-7, with 11 bases matching TRBD1. V lost 2 bases, J lost 7 bases, and 7 bases stayed unmatched. The length of the CDR3 is 15 residues. Per the germline V gene, CDR1 is MNHEY and CDR2 is SVGEGT. CDR3 nucleotides: TGTGCCAGCAGTTACGGCGGACAGGGGGCGAGGGAGCAGTACTTC. It encodes CASSYGGQGAREQYF.

This clonotype was detected only a few times. The V and J genes are TRBV28 and TRBJ1-2, with D unclear. Per the germline V gene, CDR1 is MDHEN and CDR2 is SYDVKM. The V gene lost 3 bases and the J gene lost 0 bases, with 11 bases spanning the gap. This CDR3 is built from 15 residues. The CDR3 DNA follows: TGTGCCAGCAGTTTGCCCCAGATATCTAACTATGGCTACACCTTC. As protein: CASSLPQISNYGYTF.

The chain has TRBV30 and TRBJ1-1; no clear D. Germline CDR1 and CDR2: GTSNPN and SVGIG (reference sequence). V was shortened by 4 bases and J by 1 base, with 16 bases between the two germline ends. This CDR3 region has 15 residues. Here the CDR3 DNA reads TGTGCCTGGAATACCCTCGGGGATTCGAACACTGAAGCTTTCTTT. Translation gives CAWNTLGDSNTEAFF.

This chain links TRBV29-1 with TRBJ2-2; a weak D match, TRBD1 (6 bases). Germline V CDR1 and CDR2: SQVTM, ANQGSEA. CDR3 length: 15 residues. V was trimmed by 0 bases and J by 6 bases, leaving 14 bases between them. DNA for the CDR3: TGCAGCGTTGAAGATGGAAGGGGGAAGGCCGGGGAGCTGTTTTTT. Protein product: CSVEDGRGKAGELFF.

This chain links TRBV30 with TRBJ2-4; D uncertain. Germline V gene data show CDR1 as GTSNPN and CDR2 as SVGIG (reference sequence). The CDR3 spans 11 residues. Trimming took off 1 base at V and 8 bases at J, with 6 bases between the two ends. CDR3 protein: CAWSGAHIQYF. CDR3 DNA: TGTGCCTGGAGTGGAGCCCACATTCAGTACTTC.

The genes are TRBV6-2 or TRBV6-3 and TRBJ2-7, with 13 bases that match TRBD2. There are 18 residues in the CDR3. Germline CDR1 reads MNHEY; CDR2 reads SVGEGT. V shed 6 bases and J 2 bases; nucleotides not matched to a gene: 13. The CDR3 nucleotides read TGTGCCAGCAGGGGACTAGCGGGACAAAGGATAACCGCCTACGAGCAGTACTTC. Translating gives CASRGLAGQRITAYEQYF.

This clonotype was picked up many times. The rearrangement uses TRBV7-3 and TRBJ2-5; the D is unclear. Per germline, CDR1 SGHTA and CDR2 FQGTGA. The CDR3 length is 12 residues. V was clipped by 5 bases and J by 11 bases, with 15 bases between them. In DNA form, the CDR3 reads TGTGCCAGCAGCCTACCGGGCCGCTCTCAGTACTTC. This encodes CASSLPGRSQYF.

This chain joins TRBV7-9 and TRBJ2-1; unclear D gene. This CDR3 comprises 13 residues. V was shortened by 0 bases and J by 8 bases, with 8 bases between the two germline ends. The germline CDR1 and CDR2 sequences are SEHNR and FQNEAQ (reference sequence). The CDR3 reads CASSLASTDEQFF. CDR3 in DNA: TGTGCCAGCAGCTTAGCTAGTACAGATGAGCAGTTCTTC.

This clonotype was observed many times. This rearrangement joins TRBV20-1 to TRBJ2-7, with TRBD2 as a possible D gene (6 bases). V was cut by 6 bases and J by 3 bases, with 12 bases left in between. This CDR3 contains 12 residues. Germline CDR1 and CDR2: DFQATT and SNEGSKA (reference sequence). Here the CDR3 DNA reads TGCAGTGCGCCTACTAGCCGCTACGAGCAGTACTTC. Encoded protein: CSAPTSRYEQYF.

This clonotype was observed many times. The gene calls are TRBV14 and TRBJ2-2, with D possibly called TRBD1 or TRBD2 (5 bases each). CDR1 is SGHDN, CDR2 FVKESK, per germline. V dropped 3 bases and J dropped 4 bases, with 15 bases sitting between them. This CDR3 region has 16 residues. DNA of the CDR3: TGTGCCAGCAGCCAGTTTCCGGGACGGGGCACCGGGGAGCTGTTTTTT. It specifies CASSQFPGRGTGELFF. The full variable domain, its missing parts supplied by reference TRBV14 and TRBJ2-2, is EAGVTQFPSHSVIEKGQTVTLRCDPISGHDNLYWYRRVMGKEIKFLLHFVKESKQDESGMPNNRFLAERTGGTYSTLKVQPAELEDSGVYFCASSQFPGRGTGELFFGEGSRLTVL.

Many counts were recorded for this clonotype. CDR3 DNA sequence: TGTGCCACCAGCAGAGATAAAAGTAGGACCAATGAAGCTTTCTTT. Its translation: CATSRDKSRTNEAFF. The gene calls are TRBV15 and TRBJ1-1; no firm D call. This CDR3 is built from 15 residues. Trimming pared 0 bases from V and 7 bases from J, leaving 15 bases between. The V gene's germline CDR1 is LNHNV and CDR2 YYDKDF (reference sequence).

This clonotype was detected many times. This sequence joins TRBV5-8 and TRBJ1-2; the match to TRBD1 covers 8 bases. With V trimmed by 7 bases and J by 4 bases, 12 bases remained unmatched. The germline gives CDR1 SGHTS, CDR2 YDEGEE. The CDR3 runs to 15 residues. CDR3 amino acids: CASPGQGEGGYGYTF. In DNA form, the CDR3 reads TGTGCCAGCCCCGGACAGGGTGAAGGAGGCTATGGCTACACCTTC.

This clonotype showed up just a few times. The V gene is TRBV3-1, the J gene TRBJ2-7; tentative D call: TRBD2 (6 bases). The V gene's germline CDR1 is LGHDT and CDR2 YNNKEL (reference sequence). The CDR3 consists of 13 residues. Trimming pared 8 bases from V and 4 bases from J, leaving 15 bases between. CDR3 coding DNA: TGTGCCAGCGGAGTGGGAGGAAGTTACGAGCAGTACTTC. This codes for CASGVGGSYEQYF.

The V and J genes are TRBV27 and TRBJ1-1; no clear D. V was clipped by 2 bases and J by 0 bases, with 13 bases between them. Germline V CDR1 and CDR2: MNHEY, SMNVEV (reference sequence). The CDR3 spans 16 residues. The CDR3 DNA is TGTGCCAGCAGTTTAAGCTTGGGCAGGTTGAACACTGAAGCTTTCTTT. Residues: CASSLSLGRLNTEAFF.

This clonotype was recorded at least ten times. The chain uses TRBV19 and TRBJ1-1; D is unclear. The CDR3 runs to 15 residues. CDR1 and CDR2 from the germline V gene are LNHDA and SQIVND (reference sequence). V was pared by 5 bases and J by 1 base, with 14 bases between. The CDR3 sequence: CASSEGSTENTEAFF. The CDR3 DNA reads as TGTGCCAGTAGTGAGGGATCCACCGAGAACACTGAAGCTTTCTTT.

This clonotype was recorded at least ten times. The rearrangement links TRBV6-1 to TRBJ1-1, with a weak D call TRBD1 (5 bases). The CDR3 runs 13 residues. The V and J ends lost 7 bases and 3 bases respectively, with 12 bases between them. Germline loops: CDR1 MNHNS, CDR2 SASEGT. Here the CDR3 DNA reads TGTGCCAGCAAGACACGGGGGTACACTGAAGCTTTCTTT. Protein product: CASKTRGYTEAFF.

This clonotype occurred many times. The chain joins TRBV6-5 to TRBJ1-2, with D perhaps TRBD1 (6 bases). The V gene's germline CDR1 is MNHEY and CDR2 SVGAGI. V lost 6 bases and J lost 7, with 9 bases in between. CDR3 length: 11 amino acids. CDR3 in amino acids: CASSTGFGYTF. CDR3 DNA sequence: TGTGCCAGCAGCACAGGGTTTGGCTACACCTTC.

This clonotype has at least ten counts. The chain couples TRBV7-2 to TRBJ1-2; 8 positions agree with TRBD1. The CDR3 has 18 residues. The germline gives CDR1 SGHTA, CDR2 FQGNSA. V shed 1 base and J 0 bases; nucleotides not matched to a gene: 10. CDR3 bases: TGTGCCAGCAGCTTAGTCCCACCGACAGGGGTATCTAACTATGGCTACACCTTC. Encoded protein: CASSLVPPTGVSNYGYTF. Full variable domain (outside the CDR3, taken from reference TRBV7-2 and TRBJ1-2): GAGVSQSPSNKVTEKGKDVELRCDPISGHTALYWYRQSLGQGLEFLIYFQGNSAPDKSGLPSDRFSAERTGGSVSTLTIQRTQQEDSAVYLCASSLVPPTGVSNYGYTFGSGTRLTVV.

This clonotype occurred a few times. Being one base from a much bigger clone, this may be a read error. The CDR3 DNA follows: TGTGCCAGCGCCTCGGCTCCGGGCTATGGCTACACCTTC. Protein product: CASASAPGYGYTF. The chain links TRBV28 to TRBJ1-2, with no clear D. This CDR3 has 13 residues. The V gene's germline CDR1 is MDHEN and CDR2 SYDVKM. With 8 bases removed from V and 4 bases from J, the gap between germline ends came to 14 bases.